This record concerns one TCR beta chain sequence. The entry originates in a study of blood T cell repertoires in COVID-19. As for the study in general: Some COVID-19 samples were acute and others convalescent; all came from the United States, Italy and Spain.

The authors' processing: Reference gene primer amplification yielded estimated nucleated cell counts. Sequenced by immunoSEQ multiplex PCR; TCRdb stores in-frame clones only, minus some. The V and J calls and the clone size are those of that table, but D and trimming were determined from the DNA. The sample has 130,000 to 150,000 clones; about four fifths are singletons. This CDR3 region has 15 residues. The germline CDR1 and CDR2 sequences are SEHNR and FQNEAQ (reference sequence). V was pared by 1 base and J by 0 bases, with 9 bases between. This clonotype was obtained from a human donor in a cohort sampled during active COVID-19. The chain carries TRBV7-9 and TRBJ1-1; D is possibly TRBD1 (6 bases). What was sequenced was peripheral blood. In DNA, the CDR3 is TGTGCCAGCAGCTTAGTTACAGGGATGAACACTGAAGCTTTCTTT. This sequence encodes CASSLVTGMNTEAFF. The whole variable domain, remainder taken from reference TRBV7-9 and TRBJ1-1, is DTGVSQNPRHKITKRGQNVTFRCDPISEHNRLYWYRQTLGQGPEFLTYFQNEAQLEKSRLLSDRFSAERPKGSFSTLEIQRTEQGDSAMYLCASSLVTGMNTEAFFGQGTRLTVV.